These 27 T cell receptor beta chains were sequenced from one sample in a study of cytomegalovirus exposure and HLA in healthy donors. 60 Vbeta and 13 Jbeta primers were used in PCR. Data came from immunoSEQ multiplex PCR; TCRdb stores just in-frame clones and leaves some out. The profile covers 180,000 or so clones, with 81% appearing a single time and approximately 5% taken by the ten largest. The specimen was PBMCs. These TCRs come from a young woman in good health and CMV-seropositive.

The V gene is TRBV7-9, the J gene TRBJ2-1; D may be TRBD1 (5 bases). Germline V CDR1 and CDR2: SEHNR, FQNEAQ (reference sequence). This CDR3 is 15 amino acids long. V lost 1 base, J lost 5 bases, and 12 bases lay in between. The CDR3 DNA is TGTGCCAGCAGCTTAGTATCCGACAGAAACAATGAGCAGTTCTTC. Translating gives CASSLVSDRNNEQFF.

V gene TRBV19 combines with J gene TRBJ2-7; 7 bases line up with TRBD1. The germline CDR1 and CDR2 sequences are LNHDA and SQIVND (reference sequence). The ends lost 8 bases at V and 0 bases at J; junction bases unmatched: 7. CDR3 size: 14 residues. The CDR3, as DNA: TGTGCCAGTCGGGGACAGCATAACTCCTACGAGCAGTACTTC. Protein: CASRGQHNSYEQYF.

The genes are TRBV5-4 and TRBJ1-6; perhaps TRBD1 as D (6 bases). Trimming cost V 3 bases and J 10 bases, with 17 bases left between them. CDR1 and CDR2 (germline): SGHNT, YYREEE (reference sequence). The CDR3 spans 15 residues. Here the CDR3 DNA reads TGTGCCAGCAGCTCCCGGCCAAACAGGGAGTCACCCCTCCACTTT. Translated, it gives CASSSRPNRESPLHF.

This chain links TRBV9 with TRBJ2-3; 16 bases are a match to TRBD2. The V and J ends lost 6 bases and 5 bases, in that order; junction bases with no gene match: 12. The germline CDR1 and CDR2 sequences are SGDLS and YYNGEE. The CDR3 spans 18 residues. The chain's CDR3 is CASTLGLAGGPTVDTQYF. For the CDR3, the DNA is TGTGCCAGCACACTGGGACTAGCGGGGGGGCCAACGGTAGATACGCAGTATTTT. The whole variable domain, filled in from reference TRBV9 and TRBJ2-3, reads DSGVTQTPKHLITATGQRVTLRCSPRSGDLSVYWYQQSLDQGLQFLIQYYNGEERAKGNILERFSAQQFPDLHSELNLSSLELGDSALYFCASTLGLAGGPTVDTQYFGPGTRLTVL.

This rearrangement joins TRBV18 to TRBJ2-7; 9 bases are shared with TRBD1. The germline V gene has CDR1 KGHSH and CDR2 LQKENI. Trimming at V came to 5 bases and at J to 0 bases, leaving 5 bases not matched to a gene. CDR3 length equals 15 residues. The CDR3 sequence is CASSWGTGSSYEQYF. The CDR3 nucleotides read TGTGCCAGCTCATGGGGGACAGGGAGCTCCTACGAGCAGTACTTC.

The genes are TRBV13 and TRBJ2-7; maybe TRBD2 (6 bases). The CDR3 spans 14 residues. Trimming stripped 5 bases from V and 2 bases from J, with 13 bases between. Germline CDR1 reads PRHDT; CDR2 reads FYEKMQ (reference sequence). CDR3 bases: TGTGCCAGCAGCGCAGGGCGGGGCCCCTACGAGCAGTACTTC. Protein sequence: CASSAGRGPYEQYF.

The chain links TRBV7-2 to TRBJ1-2; D unclear. The CDR3 is 14 residues long. Germline V gene sequence: CDR1 SGHTA, CDR2 FQGNSA. V lost 1 base and J lost 5, with 11 bases in between. CDR3: CASSLVATSYGYTF. The CDR3 DNA follows: TGTGCCAGCAGCTTAGTAGCCACGTCATATGGCTACACCTTC.

The rearrangement uses TRBV27 and TRBJ1-6; 8 bases align to TRBD1. V lost 6 bases and J lost 1; bases outside the gene matches: 8. Per germline, CDR1 MNHEY and CDR2 SMNVEV (reference sequence). The CDR3 is 17 residues long. CDR3 region: CASSLTDRGSYNSPLHF. DNA for the CDR3: TGTGCCAGCAGCCTGACTGACAGGGGATCCTATAATTCACCCCTCCACTTT.

The genes are TRBV4-2 and TRBJ1-1; tentative D call: TRBD1 (6 bases). The ends were cut back, 0 bases at V and 5 bases at J, with 7 bases in the middle. The CDR3 is made up of 13 amino acids. Germline CDR1 and CDR2: LGHNA and YNFKEQ. This chain's CDR3 is CASSQDRGTEAFF. CDR3 in DNA: TGTGCCAGCAGCCAAGACAGGGGAACTGAAGCTTTCTTT.

V usage is TRBV23-1 and J usage is TRBJ2-1, with D possibly matching TRBD2 (6 bases). TRBV23-1 is sorted into the ORF group, with uncertain function. Between the trimmed V and J ends, which lost 4 bases and 7 bases, there was a span of 29 bases. The CDR3 has 19 residues. CDR3 in DNA: TGCGCCAGCAGTCGAGGCCCCAAAGTGACGGGAGTCCACCGGAATGAGCAGTTCTTC. Its translation is CASSRGPKVTGVHRNEQFF.

This rearrangement joins TRBV11-2 to TRBJ2-1; 11 positions agree with TRBD2. Germline assignment: CDR1 SGHAT and CDR2 FQNNGV. CDR3 length: 16 residues. The J segment lost 10 bases and the V segment lost 1 base, leaving 9 bases of the junction unmatched. CDR3 in amino acids: CASSLVDSGGALEQFF. The CDR3 DNA is TGTGCCAGCAGCTTAGTCGATAGCGGGGGGGCCCTCGAGCAGTTCTTC.

This chain connects TRBV9 to TRBJ2-7; TRBD1 matches 8 bases. The CDR3 is 15 residues long. V was clipped by 5 bases and J by 0 bases; unmatched bases: 7. Germline V gene data show CDR1 as SGDLS and CDR2 as YYNGEE. CDR3 residues: CASSLGQGDSYEQYF. The CDR3 DNA is TGTGCCAGCAGTCTAGGACAGGGTGACTCCTACGAGCAGTACTTC.

The V gene is TRBV10-1, the J gene TRBJ2-2, with 8 bases aligning to TRBD2. The ends lost 6 bases at V and 4 bases at J; junction bases unmatched: 4. The CDR3 length is 14 residues. Per the germline V gene, CDR1 is WNHNN and CDR2 is SYGVQD (reference sequence). The CDR3 loop reads CASRQSGGTGELFF. CDR3 sequence (DNA): TGCGCCAGCAGGCAAAGCGGGGGCACCGGGGAGCTGTTTTTT.

This clone was counted once. The CDR3 region is CASRRPGLAGDEQYF. The CDR3 DNA reads as TGTGCCAGCAGACGCCCGGGACTAGCGGGGGACGAGCAGTACTTC. This chain links TRBV7-9 with TRBJ2-7; TRBD2 agrees at 14 bases. Trimming took 6 bases from V and 5 from J; bases not matched to a gene: 6. The germline gives CDR1 SEHNR, CDR2 FQNEAQ (reference sequence). This CDR3 is built from 15 residues.

The chain has TRBV27 and TRBJ1-5; 7 nucleotides agree with TRBD1. V shed 6 bases and J 4 bases; nucleotides not matched to a gene: 6. CDR1 is MNHEY, CDR2 SMNVEV, per germline (reference sequence). The CDR3 totals 14 residues. The CDR3 here is CASSRDSANQPQHF. The CDR3 nucleotides are TGTGCCAGCAGCCGGGACAGCGCTAATCAGCCCCAGCATTTT.

The rearrangement uses TRBV2 and TRBJ1-2, with TRBD1 identical over 8 bases. The V and J ends lost 7 bases and 6 bases, in that order; junction bases with no gene match: 10. The CDR3 has 14 amino acids. CDR1 and CDR2 from the germline V gene are SNHLY and FYNNEI. The CDR3 DNA is TGTGCCAGCACCCTAGGGACAGGTACGCATGGCTACACCTTC. Its translation is CASTLGTGTHGYTF.

This clone was seen once. The V gene is TRBV7-2, the J gene TRBJ1-1, with D unclear. The CDR3 runs 14 residues. Germline V gives CDR1 SGHTA, CDR2 FQGNSA. Trimming took off 10 bases at V and 4 bases at J, with 19 bases between the two ends. The chain's CDR3 is CATTYSLSGTEAFF. CDR3 DNA sequence: TGTGCCACCACCTACTCTCTCTCGGGCACTGAAGCTTTCTTT.

The gene calls are TRBV19 and TRBJ1-5; D may be TRBD1 (5 bases). The CDR3 is 15 amino acids. The germline gives CDR1 LNHDA, CDR2 SQIVND (reference sequence). The ends were cut back, 6 bases at V and 6 bases at J, with 18 bases in the middle. The CDR3 region is CASSFPGAGGQPQHF. The CDR3 nucleotides are TGTGCCAGTAGCTTTCCCGGGGCGGGGGGTCAGCCCCAGCATTTT.

This rearrangement joins TRBV2 to TRBJ2-2; 7 bases are a match to TRBD1. J was trimmed by 1 base and V by 6 bases; bases with no gene match: 8. Germline CDR1 and CDR2: SNHLY and FYNNEI. CDR3 length equals 16 residues. The CDR3 DNA reads as TGTGCCAGCAGCAGACAGGGTGCCGAGAACACCGGGGAGCTGTTTTTT. Protein: CASSRQGAENTGELFF.

The rearrangement joins TRBV6-5 to TRBJ2-2, with D possibly being TRBD2 (6 bases). The germline V gene encodes CDR1 MNHEY and CDR2 SVGAGI. The CDR3 loop spans 14 amino acids. Trimming removed 4 bases from V and 4 bases from J, with 10 bases in between. The CDR3 nucleotides are TGTGCCAGCAGTTGGCGGAGGGGCACCGGGGAGCTGTTTTTT. This codes for CASSWRRGTGELFF.

The rearrangement uses TRBV18 and TRBJ1-2; the D gene is possibly TRBD1 (5 bases). The CDR3 is 14 residues long. V was shortened by 3 bases and J by 4 bases, with 12 bases between the two germline ends. CDR1 is KGHSH and CDR2 is LQKENI in the germline V gene. The CDR3 reads CASSPKTGGYGYTF. The CDR3 DNA sequence: TGTGCCAGCTCACCTAAAACAGGTGGCTATGGCTACACCTTC.

This chain uses TRBV2 with TRBJ1-1; D remains unclear. This CDR3 is 13 amino acids long. The germline V gene encodes CDR1 SNHLY and CDR2 FYNNEI. V lost 6 bases and J 5 bases, leaving 13 bases between the germline ends. CDR3 bases: TGTGCCAGCAGCGCGCGCCGGGAAACTGAAGCTTTCTTT. Its protein product is CASSARRETEAFF. The whole variable domain, remainder taken from reference TRBV2 and TRBJ1-1, is EPEVTQTPSHQVTQMGQEVILRCVPISNHLYFYWYRQILGQKVEFLVSFYNNEISEKSEIFDDQFSVERPDGSNFTLKIRSTKLEDSAMYFCASSARRETEAFFGQGTRLTVV.

DNA for the CDR3: TGTGCCACCAGAAGGGGGGACAGCTCACCAAAACTGTTTTTT. This codes for CATRRGDSSPKLFF. The chain joins TRBV15 to TRBJ1-4; the match to TRBD1 covers 7 bases. With 6 bases clipped from V and 10 bases from J, the junction kept 11 bases outside the gene matches. The CDR3 consists of 14 residues. The germline CDR1 and CDR2 sequences are LNHNV and YYDKDF (reference sequence).

V usage is TRBV4-1 and J usage is TRBJ2-3; 12 nucleotides agree with TRBD1. V gave up 4 bases and J gave up 2 bases; unmatched junction bases: 4. The CDR3 consists of 16 residues. CDR1 and CDR2 from the germline V gene are MGHRA and YSYEKL. The CDR3 reads CASSPGTGGLTDTQYF. The DNA for the CDR3 is TGCGCCAGCAGCCCGGGGACAGGGGGCCTCACAGATACGCAGTATTTT.

CDR3 amino acids: CASSPREKGNTEAFF. The CDR3 nucleotides are TGCGCCAGCAGCCCCCGGGAGAAAGGGAACACTGAAGCTTTCTTT. V is TRBV4-1 and J is TRBJ1-1; D call uncertain. The V end lost 4 bases, the J end lost 1 base, and 13 bases lay between the germline ends. The CDR3 has 15 residues. In germline, CDR1 is MGHRA, CDR2 YSYEKL.

This clone appeared once. The rearrangement uses TRBV27 and TRBJ2-7, with D tentatively TRBD1 (6 bases). Germline CDR1 reads MNHEY; CDR2 reads SMNVEV (reference sequence). The V end was cut by 8 bases, the J end by 0 bases, with 20 bases between. The length of the CDR3 is 16 residues. DNA for the CDR3: TGTGCCAGCTCCCTGACCCGGGACATGAGCTCCTACGAGCAGTACTTC. Translated: CASSLTRDMSSYEQYF.

V is TRBV27 and J is TRBJ2-1; possibly TRBD1 for D (6 bases). The germline V gene encodes CDR1 MNHEY and CDR2 SMNVEV (reference sequence). V was shortened by 5 bases and J by 4 bases, with 12 bases between the two germline ends. The CDR3 spans 14 residues. The CDR3 sequence: CASSLGQGYNEQFF. The CDR3 nucleotides are TGTGCCAGCAGTCTCGGGCAGGGGTACAATGAGCAGTTCTTC.